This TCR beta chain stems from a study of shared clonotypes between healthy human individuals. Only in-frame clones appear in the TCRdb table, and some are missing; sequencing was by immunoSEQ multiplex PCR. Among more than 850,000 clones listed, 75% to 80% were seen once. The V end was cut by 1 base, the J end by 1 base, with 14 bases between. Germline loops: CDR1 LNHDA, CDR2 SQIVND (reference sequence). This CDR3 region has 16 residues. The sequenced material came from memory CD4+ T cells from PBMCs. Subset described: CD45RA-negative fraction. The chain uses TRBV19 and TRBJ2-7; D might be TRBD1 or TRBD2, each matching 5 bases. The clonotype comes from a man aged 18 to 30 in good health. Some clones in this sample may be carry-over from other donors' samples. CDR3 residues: CASSIVLGETSYEQYF. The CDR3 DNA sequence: TGTGCCAGTAGTATAGTTTTGGGGGAGACGTCCTACGAGCAGTACTTC.